This T cell receptor beta chain was retrieved from a study of shared clonotypes between healthy human individuals (dated by TCRdb to the early 2020s). For the study in its entirety: A couple of women and a few men aged 18 to 49 years were included in the cohort. To estimate repertoire size and how much clonotypes are shared between individuals, the study performed deep sequencing of blood TCR repertoires from a few healthy adults. To increase sequencing depth and limit assay-specific biases, TCR repertoire library preparation and sequencing were carried out by different laboratories using diverse techniques. Per donor, three plates each were used for CD4 naive and CD4 memory, two for CD8 naive, and one for CD8 memory. Each donor's leukapheresis produced roughly between about 0.85 and 10 billion PBMCs.

Using the deep immunoSEQ assay, multiplex PCR amplified TCR CDR3 regions from genomic DNA. Genomic DNA extracted from each cell subset was distributed evenly over all wells of several immunoSEQ 96-well plates, and each plate served as one replicate. Each replicate PCR for sorted subsets received 200 ng genomic DNA, equal to 30,000 or so T cell genomes. The purified libraries were quantified using a Qubit 3.0 fluorometer, sized with a Bioanalyzer 2100, and then quantified again using the KAPA Library Quantification kit. A separate single-read 150-cycle Illumina NextSeq 550 flow cell was used to sequence each immunoSEQ 96-well plate. The study's own analysis went as follows. Because the immunoSEQ output included only junctional sequences and no quality scores, the filtering could not be the same as the filtering used for full-length reads. To assign V/J genes and CDR3, sequences were annotated using PyIR, a Python wrapper for IgBLAST v1.9, with IMGT germline references. Reads were removed for weak V/J assignments (E-value above 1e-6), missing CDR3, stop codons, out-of-frame junctions, or ambiguous translated residues. A V3J clonotype was defined by an identical inferred V gene, J gene, and CDR3 amino acid sequence. The percentage overlap between two repertoires was calculated by dividing the number of shared unique clonotypes by the size of the smaller repertoire. Three approaches were used to assess repertoire richness: RTK rarefaction, the Chao1 estimator, and Recon v2.1 estimates of unobserved clonotypes. For all TCRbeta clonotypes obtained by the gDNA method from a few donors, generation probabilities were computed with OLGA. The table was pulled from immuneACCESS by TCRdb, which kept in-frame rearrangements only. Such tables lose some clones; where checked, under half of the loss comes from unresolved V genes, and the rest has no known cause. V and J calls and clone size come straight from that table; D and trimming were deduced from the DNA. A total of roughly 170,000 clones appear in this sample, around 63% of them only once. The ten largest clonotypes hold more than 9% of the sample.

The CDR3 contains 13 residues, cysteine and phenylalanine counted. The retained sequence is limited to the CDR3, 39 bases, with the frame set at the first base. Reading the germline V gene gives CDR1 SQVTM and CDR2 ANQGSEA. Trimming leaves V shorter by 4 bases and J shorter by 8 bases, with the junction holding 6 bases beyond the gene matches. What the work shows at the level of the full study, not this receptor alone: Compared with non-shared clonotypes, clonotypes shared by all four sorted-subset donors had higher generation probabilities. Across a handful of donors, 5% to 6% of naive CD4, approximately 3.6% of naive CD8, under 2.5% of memory CD4, and about 0.4% of memory CD8 clonotypes were shared. Pairwise subsampling indicated that sequencing depth was expected to affect the degree of clonotype sharing among donors. Because the study included only a small number of donors, the genetic and exposure-history diversity represented was limited. Only blood was sampled, and tissue TCR repertoires likely differ from those in blood. Larger estimated clonotype richness was generally found for naive subsets than for memory subsets. Even with the large sequencing depth, rarefaction of the sorted-subset datasets indicated that sequencing was incomplete.

Turning to this clone: The clone's antigen remains unknown. The record has no base qualities; no much larger clone is one base away.

Donors were healthy HIV-negative adults with no recently reported acute infections or vaccinations. Only Caucasian adults living in Nashville, Tennessee, USA were represented among the donors. CD4+ T cells were enriched through magnetic negative selection, after which naive cells were positively selected on CD45RA and the remaining negative fraction served as the memory subset. Blood was collected by leukapheresis, and PBMCs were isolated by Ficoll-Histopaque density gradient centrifugation and then cryopreserved in liquid nitrogen vapor phase. Purity and quantity of every magnetically sorted T cell population were checked by analytical flow cytometry. Genomic DNA was isolated from each sorted fraction and quantified by UV absorbance on a Nanodrop 2000c.

This receptor was taken from a young man in good health. This receptor chain uses TRBV29-1 and TRBJ2-2; 8 bases in between match TRBD1. Input material: memory CD4+ T cells sorted from blood. This specimen's cell subset or site label, interpreted: CD45RA-negative fraction. The CDR3 reads as follows: CSVVDREAGELFF. The bases are TGCAGCGTTGTGGACAGGGAGGCGGGGGAGCTGTTTTTT.